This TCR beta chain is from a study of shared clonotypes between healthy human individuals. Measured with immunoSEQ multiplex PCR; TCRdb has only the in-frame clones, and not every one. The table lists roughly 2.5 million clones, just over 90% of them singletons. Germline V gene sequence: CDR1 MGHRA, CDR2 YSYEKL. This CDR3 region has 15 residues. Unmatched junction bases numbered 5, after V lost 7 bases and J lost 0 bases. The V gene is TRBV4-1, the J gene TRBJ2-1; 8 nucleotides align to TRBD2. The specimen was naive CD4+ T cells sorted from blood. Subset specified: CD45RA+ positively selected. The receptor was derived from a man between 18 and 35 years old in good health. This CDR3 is CASTYGGASYNEQFF. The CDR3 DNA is TGCGCCAGCACTTACGGGGGGGCCTCCTACAATGAGCAGTTCTTC.